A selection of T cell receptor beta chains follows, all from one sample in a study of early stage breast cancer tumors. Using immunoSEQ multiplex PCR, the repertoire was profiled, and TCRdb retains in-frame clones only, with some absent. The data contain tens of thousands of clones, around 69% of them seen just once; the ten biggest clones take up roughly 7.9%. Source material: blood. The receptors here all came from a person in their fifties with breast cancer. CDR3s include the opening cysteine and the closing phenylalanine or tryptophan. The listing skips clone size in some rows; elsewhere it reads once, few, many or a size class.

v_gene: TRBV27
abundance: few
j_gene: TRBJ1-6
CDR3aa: CASSLVNNSPLHF

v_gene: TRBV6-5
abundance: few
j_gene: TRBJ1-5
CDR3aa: CASRNGGNQPQHF

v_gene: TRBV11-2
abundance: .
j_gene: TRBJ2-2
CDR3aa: CASSSGGVNTGELFF

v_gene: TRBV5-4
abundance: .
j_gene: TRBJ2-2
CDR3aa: CASSKGQGANTGELFF

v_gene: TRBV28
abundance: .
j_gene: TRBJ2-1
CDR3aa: CASLQGGLVYNEQFF

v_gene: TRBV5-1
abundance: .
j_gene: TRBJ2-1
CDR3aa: CASTDRGGSNEQFF

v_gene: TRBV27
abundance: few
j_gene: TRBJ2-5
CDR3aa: CASKLTGEETQYF

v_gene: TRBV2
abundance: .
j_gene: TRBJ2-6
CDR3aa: CASSEEGSGANVLTF

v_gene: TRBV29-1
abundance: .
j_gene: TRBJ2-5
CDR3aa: CSVEWGEETQYF

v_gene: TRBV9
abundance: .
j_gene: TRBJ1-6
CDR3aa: CASSVGLEDSPLHF

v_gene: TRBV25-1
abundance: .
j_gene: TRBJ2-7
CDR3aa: CASSRQGAYEQYF

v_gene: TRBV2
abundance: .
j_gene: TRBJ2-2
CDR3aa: CASSEARQPGELFF

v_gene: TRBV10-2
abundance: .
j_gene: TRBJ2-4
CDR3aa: CASSERTSGKNIQYF

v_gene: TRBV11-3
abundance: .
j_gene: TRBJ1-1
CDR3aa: CASRRTVNTEAFF

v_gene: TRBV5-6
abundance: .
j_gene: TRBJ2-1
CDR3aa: CASSPEPTGGAFEQFF

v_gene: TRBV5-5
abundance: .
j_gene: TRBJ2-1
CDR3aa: CASSLAGSGIF

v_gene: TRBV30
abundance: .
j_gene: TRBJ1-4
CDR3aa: CAWSERGATNEKLFF

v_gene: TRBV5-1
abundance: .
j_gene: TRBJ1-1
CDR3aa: CASSLEGLGTEAFF

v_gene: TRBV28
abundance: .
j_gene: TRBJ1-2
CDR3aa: CASSLAGAVYGYTF

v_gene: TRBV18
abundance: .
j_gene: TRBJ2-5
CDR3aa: CASSPRQGKEETQYF

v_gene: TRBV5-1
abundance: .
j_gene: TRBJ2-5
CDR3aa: CASSLRTGGQETQYF

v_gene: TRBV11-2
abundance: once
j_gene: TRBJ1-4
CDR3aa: CASSLGGLGEKLFF

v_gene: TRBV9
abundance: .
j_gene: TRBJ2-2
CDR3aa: CASRLRQGSGELFF

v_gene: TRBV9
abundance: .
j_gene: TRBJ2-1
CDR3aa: CASSSQRESSYNEQFF

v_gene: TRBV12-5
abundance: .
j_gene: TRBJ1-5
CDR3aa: CASGIRDSNQPQHF

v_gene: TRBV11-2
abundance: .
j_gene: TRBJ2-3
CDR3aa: CASSQNTDTQYF

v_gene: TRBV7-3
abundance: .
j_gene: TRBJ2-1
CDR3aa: CASSLSGLAGGNEQFF

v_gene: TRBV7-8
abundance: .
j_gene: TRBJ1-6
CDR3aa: CASRRQGDSPLHF

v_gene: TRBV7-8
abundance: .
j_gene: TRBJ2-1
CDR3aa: CASSPYRIVGGNEQFF

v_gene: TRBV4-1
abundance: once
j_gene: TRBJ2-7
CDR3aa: CASSQNPPGLAEYEQYF

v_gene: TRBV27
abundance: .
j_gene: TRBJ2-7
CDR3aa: CASSPRGAHYEQYF

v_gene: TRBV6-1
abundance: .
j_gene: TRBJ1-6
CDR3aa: CASSGEENSPLHF

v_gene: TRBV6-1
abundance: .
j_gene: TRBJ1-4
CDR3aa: CASSARTGGEKLFF

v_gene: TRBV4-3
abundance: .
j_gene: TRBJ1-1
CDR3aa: CASSRTGRNTEAFF

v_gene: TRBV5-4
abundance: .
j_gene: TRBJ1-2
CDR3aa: CASSLSSNRGRSYGYTF

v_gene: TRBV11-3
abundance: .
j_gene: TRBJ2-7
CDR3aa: CASSLVAGGYEQYF

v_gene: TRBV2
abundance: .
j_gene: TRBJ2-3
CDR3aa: CASSVPTGADTQYF

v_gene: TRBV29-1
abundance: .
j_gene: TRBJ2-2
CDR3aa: CSVDSPGTTGTGELFF

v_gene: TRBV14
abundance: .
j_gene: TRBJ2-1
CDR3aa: CASSLYRGRGNEQFF

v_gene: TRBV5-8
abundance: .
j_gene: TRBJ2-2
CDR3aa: CASSYRDRGTGELFF

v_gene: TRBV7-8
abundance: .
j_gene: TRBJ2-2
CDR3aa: CASRKTSGTDGELFF

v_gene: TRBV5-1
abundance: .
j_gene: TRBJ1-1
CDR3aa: CASSAVGGTKRAFF

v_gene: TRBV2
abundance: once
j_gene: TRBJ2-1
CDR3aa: CASRSPGDLNEQFF

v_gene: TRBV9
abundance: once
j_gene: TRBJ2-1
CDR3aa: CASSARDRTYNEQFF

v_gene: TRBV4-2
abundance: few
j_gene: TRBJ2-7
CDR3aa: CASSQDTGEQYF

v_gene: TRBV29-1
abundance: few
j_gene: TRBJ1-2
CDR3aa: CSVDEGGHYGYTF

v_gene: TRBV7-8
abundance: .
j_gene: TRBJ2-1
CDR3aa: CASSFAGSSYNEQFF

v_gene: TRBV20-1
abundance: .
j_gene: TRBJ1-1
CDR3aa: CSAPQGTEAFF

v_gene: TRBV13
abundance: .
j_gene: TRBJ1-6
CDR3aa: CASSLRGRSSYNSPLHF

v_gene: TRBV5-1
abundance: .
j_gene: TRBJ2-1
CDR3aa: CASSFLSGPEQFF

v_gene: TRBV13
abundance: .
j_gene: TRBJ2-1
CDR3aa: CASSPPLAGGHNEQFF

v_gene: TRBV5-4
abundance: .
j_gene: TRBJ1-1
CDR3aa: CASSNRGRGTEAFF

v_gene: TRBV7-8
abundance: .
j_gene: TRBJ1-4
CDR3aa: CASSSRRRGGSTNEKLFF

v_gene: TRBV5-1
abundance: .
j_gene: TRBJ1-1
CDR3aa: CASSLMAGNRDTEAFF